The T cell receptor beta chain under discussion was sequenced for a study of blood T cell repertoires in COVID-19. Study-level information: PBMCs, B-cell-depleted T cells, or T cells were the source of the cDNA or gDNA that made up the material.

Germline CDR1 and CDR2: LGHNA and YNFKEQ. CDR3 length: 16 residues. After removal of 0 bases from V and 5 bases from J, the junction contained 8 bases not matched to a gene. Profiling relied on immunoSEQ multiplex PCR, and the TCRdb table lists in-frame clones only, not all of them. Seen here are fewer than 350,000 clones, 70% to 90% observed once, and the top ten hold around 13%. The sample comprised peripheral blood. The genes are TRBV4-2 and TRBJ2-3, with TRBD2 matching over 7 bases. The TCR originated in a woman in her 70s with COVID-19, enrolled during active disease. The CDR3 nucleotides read TGTGCCAGCAGCCAAGAGCCACAGCGGGGTAGAGATACGCAGTATTTT. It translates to CASSQEPQRGRDTQYF.